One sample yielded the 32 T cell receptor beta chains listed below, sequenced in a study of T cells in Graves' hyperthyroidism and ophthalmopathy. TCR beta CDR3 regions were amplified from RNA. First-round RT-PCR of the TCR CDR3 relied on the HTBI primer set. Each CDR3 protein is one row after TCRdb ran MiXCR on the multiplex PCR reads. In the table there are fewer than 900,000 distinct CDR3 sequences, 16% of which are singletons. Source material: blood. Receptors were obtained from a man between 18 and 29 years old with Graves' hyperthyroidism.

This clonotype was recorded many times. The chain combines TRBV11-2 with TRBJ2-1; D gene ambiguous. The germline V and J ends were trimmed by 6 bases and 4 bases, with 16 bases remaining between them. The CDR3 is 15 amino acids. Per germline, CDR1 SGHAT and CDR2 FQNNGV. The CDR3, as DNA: TGTGCCAGCAGTCCAAGGAACTTCCCTTACAATGAGCAGTTCTTC. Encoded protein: CASSPRNFPYNEQFF.

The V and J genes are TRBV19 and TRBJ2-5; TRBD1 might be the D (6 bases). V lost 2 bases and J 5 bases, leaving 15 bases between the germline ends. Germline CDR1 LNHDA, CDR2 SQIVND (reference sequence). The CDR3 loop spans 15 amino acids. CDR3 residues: CASSILGTKGETQYF. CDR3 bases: TGTGCCAGTAGTATACTTGGGACAAAGGGGGAGACCCAGTACTTC.

CDR3 coding DNA: TGTGCCAGCAGCCAACGGGGCAACAATGAAAAACTGTTTTTT. It translates to CASSQRGNNEKLFF. V and J are TRBV3-1 and TRBJ1-4, with D tentatively TRBD1 (5 bases). V was trimmed by 2 bases and J by 5 bases, leaving 9 bases between them. The CDR3 loop spans 14 amino acids. Germline values: CDR1 LGHDT, CDR2 YNNKEL (reference sequence).

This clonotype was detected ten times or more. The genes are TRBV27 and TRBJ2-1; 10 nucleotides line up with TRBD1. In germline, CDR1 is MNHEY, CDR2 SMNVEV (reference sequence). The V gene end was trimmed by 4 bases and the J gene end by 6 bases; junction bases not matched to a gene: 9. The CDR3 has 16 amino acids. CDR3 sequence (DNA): TGTGCCAGCAGTTCCTTCCTCCGGGACAGGGGCAATGAGCAGTTCTTC. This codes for CASSSFLRDRGNEQFF.

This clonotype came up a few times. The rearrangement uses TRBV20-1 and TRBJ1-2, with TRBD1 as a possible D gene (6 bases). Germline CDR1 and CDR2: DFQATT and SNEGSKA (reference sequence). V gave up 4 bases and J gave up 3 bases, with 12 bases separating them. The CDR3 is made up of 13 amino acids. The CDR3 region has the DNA TGCAGTGCTAAGCCGACAGGCGACTATGGCTACACCTTC. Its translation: CSAKPTGDYGYTF.

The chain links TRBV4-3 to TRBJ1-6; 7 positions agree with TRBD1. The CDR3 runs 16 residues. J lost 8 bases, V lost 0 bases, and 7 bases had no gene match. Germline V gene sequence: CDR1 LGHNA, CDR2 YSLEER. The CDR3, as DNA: TGCGCCAGCAGCCAAGAACAGGGCAGGGGGGATTCACCCCTCCACTTT. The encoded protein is CASSQEQGRGDSPLHF.

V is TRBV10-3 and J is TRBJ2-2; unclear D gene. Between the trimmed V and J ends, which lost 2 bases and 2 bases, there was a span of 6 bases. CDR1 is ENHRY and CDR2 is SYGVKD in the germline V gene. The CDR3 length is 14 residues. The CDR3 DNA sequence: TGTGCCATCAGTGAGAACACAAACACCGGGGAGCTGTTTTTT. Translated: CAISENTNTGELFF.

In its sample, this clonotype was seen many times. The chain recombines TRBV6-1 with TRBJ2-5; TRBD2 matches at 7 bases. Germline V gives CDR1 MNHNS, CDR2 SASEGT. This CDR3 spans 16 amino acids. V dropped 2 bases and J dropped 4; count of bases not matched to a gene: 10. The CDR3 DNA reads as TGTGCCAGCAGTGAAACAGCGGGGAGACCGGGAGAGACCCAGTACTTC. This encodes CASSETAGRPGETQYF.

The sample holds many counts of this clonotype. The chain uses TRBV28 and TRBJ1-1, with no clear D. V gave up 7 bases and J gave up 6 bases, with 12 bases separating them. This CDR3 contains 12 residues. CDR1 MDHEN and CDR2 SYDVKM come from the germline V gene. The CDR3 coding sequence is TGTGCCAGCAACGATCTGGTGGCTGAAGCTTTCTTT. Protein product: CASNDLVAEAFF.

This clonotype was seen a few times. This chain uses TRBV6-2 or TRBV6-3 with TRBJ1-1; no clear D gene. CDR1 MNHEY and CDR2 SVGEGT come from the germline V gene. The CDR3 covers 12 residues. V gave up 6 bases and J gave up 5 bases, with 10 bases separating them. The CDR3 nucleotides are TGTGCCAGCAGCCAATATCCGACTGAAGCTTTCTTT. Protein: CASSQYPTEAFF.

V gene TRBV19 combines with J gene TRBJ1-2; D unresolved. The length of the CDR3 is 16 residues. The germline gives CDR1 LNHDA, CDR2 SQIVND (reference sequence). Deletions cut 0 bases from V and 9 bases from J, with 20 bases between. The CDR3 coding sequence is TGTGCCAGTAGTATAGAAGGGAACGCCCCGAGTCTTCGCTACACCTTC. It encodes CASSIEGNAPSLRYTF.

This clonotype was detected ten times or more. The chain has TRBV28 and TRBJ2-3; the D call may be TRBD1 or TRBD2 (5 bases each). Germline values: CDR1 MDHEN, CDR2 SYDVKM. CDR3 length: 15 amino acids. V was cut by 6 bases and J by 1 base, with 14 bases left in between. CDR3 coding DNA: TGTGCCAGCAGGAGGGGAGACAGCCGCACAGATACGCAGTATTTT. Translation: CASRRGDSRTDTQYF.

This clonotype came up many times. The chain's CDR3 is CASHPQGPSQETQYF. The CDR3 bases are TGTGCCAGCCACCCCCAGGGCCCATCACAAGAGACCCAGTACTTC. The gene calls are TRBV27 and TRBJ2-5; perhaps TRBD1 as D (5 bases). The CDR3 spans 15 residues. The V gene's germline CDR1 is MNHEY and CDR2 SMNVEV (reference sequence). Trimming removed 8 bases at V and 2 bases at J, with 18 bases between.

CDR3 residues: CASSFRQVHTHEQYF. The CDR3 DNA reads as TGTGCCAGCAGTTTCCGGCAAGTACATACCCACGAGCAGTACTTC. V gene TRBV28 combines with J gene TRBJ2-7; unclear D gene. The CDR3 extends over 15 amino acids. Germline V gene sequence: CDR1 MDHEN, CDR2 SYDVKM. V lost 3 bases, J lost 5 bases, and 17 bases lay in between.

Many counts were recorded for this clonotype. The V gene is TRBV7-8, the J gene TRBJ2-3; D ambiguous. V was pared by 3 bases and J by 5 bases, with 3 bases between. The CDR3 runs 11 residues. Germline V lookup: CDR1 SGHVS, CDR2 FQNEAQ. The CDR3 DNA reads TGTGCCAGCAGCTTTAAAGATACGCAGTATTTT. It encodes CASSFKDTQYF.

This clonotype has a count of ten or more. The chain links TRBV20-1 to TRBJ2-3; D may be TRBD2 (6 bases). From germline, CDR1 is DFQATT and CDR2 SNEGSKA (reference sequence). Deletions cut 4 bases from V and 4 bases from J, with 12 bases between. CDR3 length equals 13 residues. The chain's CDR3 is CSAIRREADTQYF. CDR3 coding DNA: TGCAGTGCTATACGGCGGGAAGCAGATACGCAGTATTTT.

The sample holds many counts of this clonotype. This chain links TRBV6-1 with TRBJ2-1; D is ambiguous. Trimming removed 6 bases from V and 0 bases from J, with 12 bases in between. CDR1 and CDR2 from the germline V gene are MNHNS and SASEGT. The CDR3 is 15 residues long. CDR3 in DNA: TGTGCCAGCAGCCAGACTCGCCGCTCCTACAATGAGCAGTTCTTC. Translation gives CASSQTRRSYNEQFF.

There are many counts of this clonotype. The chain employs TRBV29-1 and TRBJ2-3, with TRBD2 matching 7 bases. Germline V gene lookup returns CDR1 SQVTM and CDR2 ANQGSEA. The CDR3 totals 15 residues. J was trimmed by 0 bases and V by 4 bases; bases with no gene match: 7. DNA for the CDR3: TGCAGCGTTGGGTATCTTAGCGGGAGCACAGATACGCAGTATTTT. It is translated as CSVGYLSGSTDTQYF.

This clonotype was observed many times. This chain's CDR3 is CATTDRGSYNEQFF. CDR3 nucleotide sequence: TGTGCCACCACGGACAGGGGGTCTTACAATGAGCAGTTCTTC. The genes are TRBV10-3 and TRBJ2-1, with 10 nucleotides matching TRBD1. J gave up 4 bases and V 10 bases, and 7 bases lay outside the gene matches. Germline values: CDR1 ENHRY, CDR2 SYGVKD. CDR3 length equals 14 residues.

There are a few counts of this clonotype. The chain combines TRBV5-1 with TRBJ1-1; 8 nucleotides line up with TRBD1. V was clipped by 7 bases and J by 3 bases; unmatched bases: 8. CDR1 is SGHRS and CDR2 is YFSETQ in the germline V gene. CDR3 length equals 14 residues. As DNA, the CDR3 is TGCGCCAGCGGGATGACAGGGGCGGACACTGAAGCTTTCTTT. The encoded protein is CASGMTGADTEAFF.

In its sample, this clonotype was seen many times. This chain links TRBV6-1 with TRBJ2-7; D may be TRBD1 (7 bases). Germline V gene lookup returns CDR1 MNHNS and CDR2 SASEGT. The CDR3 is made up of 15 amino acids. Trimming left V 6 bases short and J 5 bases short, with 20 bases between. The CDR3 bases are TGTGCCAGCAGCCTCAGGGGGGCTAGCGTCGACGAGCAGTACTTC. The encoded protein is CASSLRGASVDEQYF.

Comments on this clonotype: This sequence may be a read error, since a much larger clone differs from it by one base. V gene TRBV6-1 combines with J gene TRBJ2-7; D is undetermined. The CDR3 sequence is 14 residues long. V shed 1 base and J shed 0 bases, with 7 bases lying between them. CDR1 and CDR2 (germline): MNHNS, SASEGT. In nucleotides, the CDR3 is TGTGCCAGCAGTGAAGAGGCAGACTCCTACGAGCAGTACTTC. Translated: CASSEEADSYEQYF.

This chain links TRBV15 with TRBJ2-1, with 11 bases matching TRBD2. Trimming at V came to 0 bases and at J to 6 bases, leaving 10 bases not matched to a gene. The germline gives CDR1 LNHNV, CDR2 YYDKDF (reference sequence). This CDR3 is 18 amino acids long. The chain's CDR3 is CATSREGGLGLAANEQFF. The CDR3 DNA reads TGTGCCACCAGCAGAGAAGGGGGGCTGGGACTAGCGGCCAATGAGCAGTTCTTC.

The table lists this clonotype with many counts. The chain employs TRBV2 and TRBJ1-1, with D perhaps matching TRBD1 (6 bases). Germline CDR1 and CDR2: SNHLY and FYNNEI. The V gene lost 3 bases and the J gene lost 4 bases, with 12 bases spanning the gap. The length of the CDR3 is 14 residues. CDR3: CASSDSRGGTEAFF. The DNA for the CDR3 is TGTGCCAGCAGTGACAGCAGGGGTGGCACTGAAGCTTTCTTT.

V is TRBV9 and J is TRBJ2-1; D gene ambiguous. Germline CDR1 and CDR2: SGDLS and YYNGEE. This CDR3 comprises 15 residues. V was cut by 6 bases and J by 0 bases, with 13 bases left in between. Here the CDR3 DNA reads TGTGCCAGCACCCCCGACCAGAGCTCCTACAATGAGCAGTTCTTC. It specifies CASTPDQSSYNEQFF.

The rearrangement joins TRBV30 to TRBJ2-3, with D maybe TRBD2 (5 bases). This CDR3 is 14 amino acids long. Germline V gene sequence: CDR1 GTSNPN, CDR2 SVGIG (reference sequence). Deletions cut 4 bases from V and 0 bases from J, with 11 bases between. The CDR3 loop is CAWKVGISTDTQYF. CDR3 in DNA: TGTGCCTGGAAGGTCGGGATAAGCACAGATACGCAGTATTTT.

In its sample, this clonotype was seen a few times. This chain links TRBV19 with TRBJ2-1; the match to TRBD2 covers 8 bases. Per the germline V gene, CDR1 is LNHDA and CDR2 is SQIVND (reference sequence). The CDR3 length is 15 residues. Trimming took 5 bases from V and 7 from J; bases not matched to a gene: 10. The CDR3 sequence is CASSAPGGAQNEQFF. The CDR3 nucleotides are TGTGCCAGTAGTGCCCCCGGGGGGGCGCAGAATGAGCAGTTCTTC. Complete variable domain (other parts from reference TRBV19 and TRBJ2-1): DGGITQSPKYLFRKEGQNVTLSCEQNLNHDAMYWYRQDPGQGLRLIYYSQIVNDFQKGDIAEGYSVSREKKESFPLTVTSAQKNPTAFYLCASSAPGGAQNEQFFGPGTRLTVL.

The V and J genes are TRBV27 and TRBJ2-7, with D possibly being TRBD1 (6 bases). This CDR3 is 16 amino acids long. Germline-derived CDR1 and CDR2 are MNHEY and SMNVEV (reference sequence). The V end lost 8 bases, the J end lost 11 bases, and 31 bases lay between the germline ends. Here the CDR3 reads CASSPSAGVGSGEKYF. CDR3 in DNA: TGTGCCAGCTCACCATCCGCAGGGGTCGGGTCAGGAGAGAAGTACTTC.

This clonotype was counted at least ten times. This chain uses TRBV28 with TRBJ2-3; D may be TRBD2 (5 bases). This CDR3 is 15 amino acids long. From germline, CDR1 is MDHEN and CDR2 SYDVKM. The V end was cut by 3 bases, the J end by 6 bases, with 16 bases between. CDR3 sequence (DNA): TGTGCCAGCAGTTTGGGCAGCGGCAGTAGGGATACGCAGTATTTT. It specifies CASSLGSGSRDTQYF.

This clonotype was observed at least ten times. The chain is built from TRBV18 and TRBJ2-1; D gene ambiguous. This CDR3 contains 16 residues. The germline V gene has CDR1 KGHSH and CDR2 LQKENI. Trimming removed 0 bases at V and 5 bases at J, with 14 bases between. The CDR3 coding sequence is TGTGCCAGCTCACCACCGTTTGGAATCGACGACAATGAGCAGTTCTTC. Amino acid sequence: CASSPPFGIDDNEQFF.

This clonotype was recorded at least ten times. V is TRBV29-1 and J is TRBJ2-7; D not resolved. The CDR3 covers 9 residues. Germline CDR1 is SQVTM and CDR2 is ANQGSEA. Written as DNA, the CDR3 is TGCAGACCGTTCTACGAGCAGTACTTC. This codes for CRPFYEQYF.

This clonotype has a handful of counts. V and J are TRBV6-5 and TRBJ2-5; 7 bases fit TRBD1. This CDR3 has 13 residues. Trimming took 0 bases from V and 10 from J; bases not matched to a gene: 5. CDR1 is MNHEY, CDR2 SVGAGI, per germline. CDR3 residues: CASSYSGQSLQYF. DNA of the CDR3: TGTGCCAGCAGTTACTCGGGACAGTCACTCCAGTACTTC.